This T cell receptor (beta chain) was identified in a study of CD8 T cells in Susac syndrome. An input of about 0.5 to 1 ug of RNA was subjected to reverse transcription using random hexamers. An immunoSEQ multiplex PCR generated amplified TCR beta CDR3 products spanning 54 Vbeta and 13 Jbeta. TCRdb passed the immunoSEQ multiplex PCR reads through MiXCR, listing each CDR3 protein once. The sample has 150,000 to 200,000 distinct CDR3 sequences; around 94% are singletons. CDR1 is LGHDT and CDR2 is YNNKEL in the germline V gene (reference sequence). This CDR3 region has 15 residues. Between the trimmed V and J ends, which lost 6 bases and 4 bases, there was a span of 18 bases.

This chain uses TRBV3-1 with TRBJ1-1, with a tentative D call TRBD1 (6 bases). The sequence was collected from a human donor in good health. The sample taken for sequencing was CD4+ T cells from PBMCs. The CDR3 sequence: CASSPSGAKATEAFF. The CDR3 DNA follows: TGTGCCAGCAGTCCCTCAGGGGCGAAGGCCACTGAAGCTTTCTTT.